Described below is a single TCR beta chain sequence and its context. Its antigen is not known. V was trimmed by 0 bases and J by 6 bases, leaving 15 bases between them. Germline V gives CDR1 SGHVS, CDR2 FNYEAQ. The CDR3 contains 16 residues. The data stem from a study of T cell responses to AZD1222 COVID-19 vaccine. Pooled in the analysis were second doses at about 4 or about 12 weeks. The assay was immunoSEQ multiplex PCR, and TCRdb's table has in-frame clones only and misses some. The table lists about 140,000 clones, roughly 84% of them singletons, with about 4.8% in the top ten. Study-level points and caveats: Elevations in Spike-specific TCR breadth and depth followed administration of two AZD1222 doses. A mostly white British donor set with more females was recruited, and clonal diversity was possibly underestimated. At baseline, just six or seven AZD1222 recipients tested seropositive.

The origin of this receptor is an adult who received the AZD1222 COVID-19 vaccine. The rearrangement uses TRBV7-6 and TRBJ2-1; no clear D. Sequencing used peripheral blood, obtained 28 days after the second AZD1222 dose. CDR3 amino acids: CASSLARSAIVNEQFF. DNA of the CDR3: TGTGCCAGCAGCTTAGCGCGAAGCGCTATAGTCAATGAGCAGTTCTTC.